Only a few counts were recorded for the clone carrying this TCR beta chain. Its antigen is unidentified. This specimen belongs to a study of spatial heterogeneity in lung cancer. Overall study context: Strong correlation linked TCR transcript counts in tumor regions to a T cell module score derived from matched bulk RNA-seq. TCR and UMI combinations that were unique each appeared, on average, more than ten times in raw reads. Findings and limits, study-wide: Tumor mutation counts were tracked by expanded intratumoral alpha and beta TCR counts.

In TCRdb, the 5' RACE reads were re-called with MiXCR into one record per CDR3 protein. The sample consists of 25,000 to 30,000 distinct CDR3 sequences, about 7.6% of them appearing once. The time point: sample taken at primary tumor resection. No cells were sorted before sequencing. The whole RNA sequenced was extracted from tumor, nontumor lung or frozen PBMC. The CDR3 loop spans 16 amino acids. CDR1 SGDLS and CDR2 YYNGEE come from the germline V gene. V shed 4 bases and J shed 4 bases, with 21 bases lying between them. The sequenced sample was lung tumor tissue, obtained at surgery. This TCR was recovered from a male donor with early-stage non-small cell lung cancer. V is TRBV9 and J is TRBJ2-7; the D gene is possibly TRBD1 (6 bases). Here the CDR3 DNA reads TGTGCCAGCAGCCCACACTTTGGGACACTTGGATACGAGCAGTACTTC. Amino acids: CASSPHFGTLGYEQYF.